This T cell receptor (beta chain) was documented in a study of shared clonotypes between healthy human individuals. The run depth of the assay was deep. An even split of each subset's genomic DNA across several immunoSEQ plates was performed. Assay used: immunoSEQ multiplex PCR; TCRdb lists only in-frame clones, some missing. The table has hundreds of thousands of clones, around 95% seen once; the top ten hold about 0.11%. Naive CD8 cells lacked CD45RO, underwent positive selection for CCR7 and left out terminally differentiated effector memory CD45RA+ cells. Recent acute infections and vaccinations were absent in the healthy HIV-negative adult donors. Study findings and constraints: With a few donors compared, around 5% of naive CD4 clonotypes were shared.

In the case of this clone: Its antigen remains unknown.

The source is a woman in her 30s in good health. The specimen sequenced was naive CD8+ T cells sorted from blood.

CDR3: CASSYSVFERGYTF. CDR3 DNA: TGTGCCAGCAGTTACTCTGTATTTGAACGGGGCTACACCTTC. The chain recombines TRBV6-9 with TRBJ1-2; D unclear. This CDR3 contains 14 residues. The germline gives CDR1 MNHGY, CDR2 SVAAGI. V was clipped by 3 bases and J by 8 bases, with 16 bases between them.